Listed below are T cell receptor beta chains from one sample, sequenced in a study of T cell responses to AZD1222 COVID-19 vaccine. The protocol was immunoSEQ multiplex PCR, while the TCRdb copy is restricted to in-frame clones and leaves out a portion. This repertoire shows about 270,000 clones, 90% to 95% found once; its top ten account for around 0.57%. The input for sequencing was peripheral blood, taken 28 days after the second AZD1222 dose. Receptors originate from an adult who received the AZD1222 COVID-19 vaccine. Both conserved end residues are part of each CDR3. D genes are given only for firm matches. Clone size appears in some rows only: once, few, many, or a class for an expanded clone.

16,TRBV20-1,-,TRBJ1-3,-,CSASPPLGHFGNTIYF,TGCAGTGCTAGTCCACCCCTCGGGCATTTTGGAAACACCATATATTTT
15,TRBV10-3,once,TRBJ1-3,TRBD1,CAIRAGQGAGNTIYF,TGTGCCATCAGGGCAGGACAGGGGGCTGGAAACACCATATATTTT
16,TRBV5-4,-,TRBJ1-6,TRBD1,CAAGVGQGGGNSPLHF,TGTGCCGCAGGGGTAGGACAGGGAGGAGGGAATTCACCCCTCCACTTT
13,TRBV24-1,once,TRBJ2-7,-,CATVRGLPYEQYF,TGTGCCACCGTGCGAGGTCTCCCCTACGAGCAGTACTTC
12,TRBV28,-,TRBJ2-7,-,CASSLLSGEQYF,TGTGCCAGCAGTTTATTGTCGGGCGAGCAGTACTTC
17,TRBV29-1,-,TRBJ2-7,-,CSVEGLLTGGSLEEQYF,TGCAGCGTTGAAGGTCTTCTAACAGGAGGGTCTCTAGAAGAGCAGTACTTC
15,TRBV7-9,-,TRBJ1-5,TRBD1,CASSSTGGFNQPQHF,TGTGCCAGCAGCTCTACAGGGGGCTTCAATCAGCCCCAGCATTTT
13,TRBV6-2/TRBV6-3,once,TRBJ2-7,TRBD2,CASSRLAGYEQYF,TGTGCCAGCAGTAGACTAGCGGGCTACGAGCAGTACTTC
15,TRBV6-5,-,TRBJ2-4,-,CASSPTELAKNIQYF,TGTGCCAGCAGTCCCACAGAGTTAGCCAAAAACATTCAGTACTTC
17,TRBV11-2,-,TRBJ2-1,TRBD2,CASSFTGTSGGRDEQFF,TGTGCCAGCAGCTTCACCGGGACTAGCGGGGGGAGAGATGAGCAGTTCTTC
12,TRBV7-8,-,TRBJ1-2,-,CASSLSGYGYTF,TGTGCCAGCAGCTTGTCAGGGTATGGCTACACCTTC
14,TRBV28,-,TRBJ1-5,-,CASIQGWGNQPQHF,TGTGCCAGCATCCAGGGATGGGGCAATCAGCCCCAGCATTTT
13,TRBV19,-,TRBJ1-5,-,CASTPDRNQPQHF,TGTGCCAGTACCCCGGACAGAAATCAGCCCCAGCATTTT
16,TRBV9,-,TRBJ1-6,-,CASSVAGGQGGSPLHF,TGTGCCAGCAGCGTAGCTGGGGGGCAGGGAGGGTCACCCCTCCACTTT
11,TRBV25-1,-,TRBJ1-2,-,CASSGGGGYTF,TGTGCCAGCAGTGGGGGGGGTGGCTACACCTTC
13,TRBV20-1,-,TRBJ2-3,-,CSASVAATDTQYF,TGCAGTGCTAGTGTTGCAGCCACAGATACGCAGTATTTT
13,TRBV11-2,-,TRBJ1-2,-,CASGTTRDYGYTF,TGTGCCAGCGGGACAACGAGGGACTATGGCTACACCTTC
16,TRBV27,-,TRBJ1-2,TRBD1,CASSGPWTGGAYGYTF,TGTGCCAGCAGCGGCCCTTGGACAGGGGGGGCCTATGGCTACACCTTC
15,TRBV7-3,-,TRBJ2-1,TRBD2,CASSRLAGGPDEQFF,TGTGCCAGCAGCCGTCTAGCGGGAGGGCCGGATGAGCAGTTCTTC
15,TRBV5-1,-,TRBJ1-5,-,CASSVEGGVNQPQHF,TGCGCCAGCAGCGTCGAGGGGGGCGTCAATCAGCCCCAGCATTTT
14,TRBV7-2,-,TRBJ2-7,TRBD2,CASSMTSGGYEQYF,TGTGCCAGCAGCATGACTAGCGGGGGCTACGAGCAGTACTTC
15,TRBV5-1,-,TRBJ2-7,-,CASSLEGVFSYEQYF,TGCGCCAGCAGCTTGGAAGGGGTTTTTTCCTACGAGCAGTACTTC
17,TRBV7-9,-,TRBJ1-5,-,CASSPDMGVENNQPQHF,TGTGCCAGCAGCCCAGACATGGGGGTCGAGAACAATCAGCCCCAGCATTTT
17,TRBV11-2,-,TRBJ1-4,-,CASSSLYRSGPREKLFF,TGTGCCAGCAGCTCACTCTACCGATCCGGGCCGAGGGAAAAACTGTTTTTT
14,TRBV15,-,TRBJ1-2,-,CATSRDRQGNGYTF,TGTGCCACCAGCAGAGATAGGCAGGGGAATGGCTACACCTTC
13,TRBV5-1,-,TRBJ2-7,-,CASSSTSRGEQYF,TGCGCCAGCAGTTCCACTTCACGGGGGGAGCAGTACTTC
12,TRBV19,once,TRBJ1-2,TRBD1,CASSVDRAGYTF,TGTGCCAGTAGTGTGGACAGGGCTGGCTACACCTTC
13,TRBV10-1,-,TRBJ1-4,-,CASKVVVGEKLFF,TGCGCCAGCAAGGTCGTCGTTGGAGAAAAACTGTTTTTT
19,TRBV7-8,-,TRBJ2-2,TRBD1,CASSTRASDGTGGTGELFF,TGTGCCAGCAGCACGCGAGCGTCCGACGGGACAGGGGGCACCGGGGAGCTGTTTTTT
16,TRBV28,-,TRBJ1-2,TRBD1,CASSLPGGQGSYGYTF,TGTGCCAGCAGTTTGCCCGGGGGACAGGGGTCCTATGGCTACACCTTC
13,TRBV5-1,-,TRBJ1-2,-,CASSVEQGSGYTF,TGCGCCAGCAGCGTGGAGCAGGGGTCAGGCTACACCTTC
15,TRBV6-5,-,TRBJ2-5,-,CASSYSARAGETQYF,TGTGCCAGCAGTTACTCGGCAAGGGCTGGGGAGACCCAGTACTTC
14,TRBV3-1/TRBV3-2,-,TRBJ1-2,-,CASSQWGRGYGYTF,TGTGCCAGCAGCCAATGGGGCAGGGGCTATGGCTACACCTTC
13,TRBV3-1/TRBV3-2,once,TRBJ2-7,-,CASSQVGSYEQYF,TGTGCCAGCAGCCAAGTTGGCTCCTACGAGCAGTACTTC
23,TRBV3-1/TRBV3-2,-,TRBJ2-2,TRBD2,CASSQAPGGEREGLWWNTGELFF,TGTGCCAGCAGCCAAGCCCCGGGGGGGGAGCGGGAGGGCTTATGGTGGAACACCGGGGAGCTGTTTTTT
16,TRBV4-1,-,TRBJ1-3,-,CASSQAGIGFGNTIYF,TGCGCCAGCAGCCAAGCAGGCATCGGTTTTGGAAACACCATATATTTT
13,TRBV5-1,-,TRBJ1-1,-,CALLGVKDTEAFF,TGCGCCCTCCTAGGGGTAAAGGACACTGAAGCTTTCTTT
17,TRBV4-2,-,TRBJ2-3,-,CASSQGAQRPSTDTQYF,TGTGCCAGCAGCCAAGGGGCCCAGCGGCCCAGCACAGATACGCAGTATTTT
14,TRBV27,-,TRBJ1-6,-,CASSSRGRDSPLHF,TGTGCCAGCAGTTCCAGGGGTAGGGATTCACCCCTCCACTTT
14,TRBV7-2,-,TRBJ2-7,-,CASSSGTGPYEQYF,TGTGCCAGCAGCTCCGGGACGGGGCCATACGAGCAGTACTTC
17,TRBV11-2,-,TRBJ1-1,TRBD1,CASSLRAGTGRYTEAFF,TGTGCCAGCAGCTTAAGGGCCGGGACAGGTAGATATACTGAAGCTTTCTTT
15,TRBV5-3,-,TRBJ1-2,-,CARSGTGHFGSGYTF,TGTGCCAGAAGCGGTACTGGACATTTTGGCTCTGGCTACACCTTC
18,TRBV5-8,-,TRBJ1-1,TRBD1,CASSLWDRVWWMNTEAFF,TGTGCCAGCAGCTTGTGGGACAGGGTATGGTGGATGAACACTGAAGCTTTCTTT
13,TRBV29-1,-,TRBJ2-3,-,CSVEVGRADTQYF,TGCAGCGTTGAAGTAGGCAGGGCAGATACGCAGTATTTT
14,TRBV28,-,TRBJ2-2,-,CASGDTTNTGELFF,TGTGCCAGCGGGGACACAACGAACACCGGGGAGCTGTTTTTT
14,TRBV19,-,TRBJ2-7,TRBD1,CASSPTGGDYEQYF,TGTGCCAGTAGTCCGACAGGGGGGGACTACGAGCAGTACTTC
14,TRBV6-2/TRBV6-3,-,TRBJ2-6,-,CASRPNSGANVLTF,TGTGCCAGCAGGCCTAACTCTGGGGCCAACGTCCTGACTTTC
13,TRBV24-1,-,TRBJ1-1,-,CATSDLGGTEAFF,TGTGCCACCAGTGATTTGGGTGGGACTGAAGCTTTCTTT
13,TRBV5-1,-,TRBJ1-1,TRBD1,CASRTGGATEAFF,TGCGCCAGTCGGACAGGGGGTGCCACTGAAGCTTTCTTT
16,TRBV9,-,TRBJ2-3,-,CASSQGWIDHTDTQYF,TGTGCCAGCAGTCAGGGGTGGATCGATCACACAGATACGCAGTATTTT
14,TRBV28,-,TRBJ2-5,-,CASSLAGTQETQYF,TGTGCCAGCAGTTTAGCGGGGACCCAAGAGACCCAGTACTTC